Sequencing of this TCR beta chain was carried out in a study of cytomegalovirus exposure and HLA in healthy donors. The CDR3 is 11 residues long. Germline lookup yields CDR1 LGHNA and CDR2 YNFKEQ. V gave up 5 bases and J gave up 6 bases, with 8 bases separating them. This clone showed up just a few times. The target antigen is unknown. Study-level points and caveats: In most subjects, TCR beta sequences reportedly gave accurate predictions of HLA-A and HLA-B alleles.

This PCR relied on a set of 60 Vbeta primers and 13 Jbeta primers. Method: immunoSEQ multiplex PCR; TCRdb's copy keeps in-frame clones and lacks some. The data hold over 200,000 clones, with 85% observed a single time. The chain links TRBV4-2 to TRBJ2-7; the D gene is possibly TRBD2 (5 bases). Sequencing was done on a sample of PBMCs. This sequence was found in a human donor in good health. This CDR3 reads CASSERSEQYF. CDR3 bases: TGTGCCAGCAGCGAGCGGAGCGAGCAGTACTTC.